This passage covers 7 T cell receptor beta chains from one sample sequenced in a study of blood T cell repertoires in COVID-19. Here immunoSEQ multiplex PCR was the method, and the copy in TCRdb shows in-frame clones only, minus some. The data hold about 260,000 clones, with over 75% observed a single time. Material for sequencing was peripheral blood. The receptors were gathered from a human donor in a cohort sampled during active COVID-19.

The genes are TRBV10-1 and TRBJ2-7, with 7 nucleotides matching TRBD1. This CDR3 has 15 amino acids. Trimming at V came to 5 bases and at J to 8 bases, leaving 15 bases not matched to a gene. Per the germline V gene, CDR1 is WNHNN and CDR2 is SYGVQD (reference sequence). CDR3 DNA: TGCGCCAGCAGTTCCGACAGGGACGTACGGAGCCAGCAGTACTTC. It yields the protein CASSSDRDVRSQQYF.

The chain couples TRBV24-1 to TRBJ1-5; no firm D call. The CDR3 length is 14 residues. The germline V and J ends were trimmed by 1 base and 0 bases, with 3 bases remaining between them. Germline-derived CDR1 and CDR2 are KGHDR and SFDVKD. CDR3 in amino acids: CATSDFNSNQPQHF. CDR3 DNA: TGTGCCACCAGTGATTTCAATAGCAATCAGCCCCAGCATTTT.

The V call is TRBV2, the J call TRBJ1-3, with D unresolved. The CDR3 consists of 14 residues. The germline CDR1 and CDR2 sequences are SNHLY and FYNNEI. V shed 2 bases and J shed 4 bases, with 9 bases lying between them. The CDR3 region has the DNA TGTGCCAGCAGTGAAAGGCGGGTCGGAAACACCATATATTTT. It is translated as CASSERRVGNTIYF. The full variable domain, rest sourced from reference TRBV2 and TRBJ1-3, is EPEVTQTPSHQVTQMGQEVILRCVPISNHLYFYWYRQILGQKVEFLVSFYNNEISEKSEIFDDQFSVERPDGSNFTLKIRSTKLEDSAMYFCASSERRVGNTIYFGEGSWLTVV.

DNA for the CDR3: TGTGCCAGCAGCAGGGGTTCCAAAGGCTACAATGAGCAGTTCTTC. Translating it yields CASSRGSKGYNEQFF. V usage is TRBV9 and J usage is TRBJ2-1, with D maybe TRBD1 (5 bases). Germline V gene sequence: CDR1 SGDLS, CDR2 YYNGEE. The CDR3 is 15 amino acids. Trimming pared 4 bases from V and 3 bases from J, leaving 14 bases between.

This rearrangement joins TRBV6-1 to TRBJ2-7; D not certain. CDR3 length: 17 amino acids. CDR1 and CDR2 from the germline V gene are MNHNS and SASEGT. V lost 0 bases and J lost 2, with 17 bases in between. The CDR3 nucleotides read TGTGCCAGCAGTGAAGCGCTTTTATCGGTAGTCCCCTACGAGCAGTACTTC. Its translation is CASSEALLSVVPYEQYF.

The chain recombines TRBV24-1 with TRBJ2-1, with 13 bases aligning to TRBD2. CDR1 KGHDR and CDR2 SFDVKD come from the germline V gene. The CDR3 has 18 residues. V lost 1 base to trimming and J lost 0 bases; unmatched junction nucleotides: 2. CDR3 bases: TGTGCCACCAGTGATTTAAGGACTAGCGGGAGCTCCTACAATGAGCAGTTCTTC. Translation gives CATSDLRTSGSSYNEQFF.

This chain joins TRBV28 and TRBJ2-7, with TRBD2 matching 7 bases. The CDR3 loop spans 15 amino acids. The trim removed 4 bases at V and 3 bases at J, leaving 9 bases unmatched. The germline V gene has CDR1 MDHEN and CDR2 SYDVKM. The CDR3 coding sequence is TGTGCCAGCAGTTCTACTGACCGGGGGGTCTACGAGCAGTACTTC. Encoded protein: CASSSTDRGVYEQYF.